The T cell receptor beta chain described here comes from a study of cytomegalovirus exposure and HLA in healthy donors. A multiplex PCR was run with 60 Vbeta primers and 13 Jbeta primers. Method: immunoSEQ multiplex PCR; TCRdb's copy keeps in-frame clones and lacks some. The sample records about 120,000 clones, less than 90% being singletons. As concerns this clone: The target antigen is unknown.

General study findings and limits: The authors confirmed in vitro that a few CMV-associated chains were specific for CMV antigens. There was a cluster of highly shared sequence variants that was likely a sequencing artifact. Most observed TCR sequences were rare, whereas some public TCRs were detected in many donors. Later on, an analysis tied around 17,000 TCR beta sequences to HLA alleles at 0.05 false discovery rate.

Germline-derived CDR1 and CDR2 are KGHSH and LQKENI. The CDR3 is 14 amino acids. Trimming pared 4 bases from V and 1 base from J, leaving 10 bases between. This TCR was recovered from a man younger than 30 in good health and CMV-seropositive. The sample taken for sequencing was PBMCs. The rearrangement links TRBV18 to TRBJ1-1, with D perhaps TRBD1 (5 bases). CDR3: CASSLPGGNTEAFF. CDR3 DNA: TGTGCCAGCTCACTCCCCGGGGGGAACACTGAAGCTTTCTTT.